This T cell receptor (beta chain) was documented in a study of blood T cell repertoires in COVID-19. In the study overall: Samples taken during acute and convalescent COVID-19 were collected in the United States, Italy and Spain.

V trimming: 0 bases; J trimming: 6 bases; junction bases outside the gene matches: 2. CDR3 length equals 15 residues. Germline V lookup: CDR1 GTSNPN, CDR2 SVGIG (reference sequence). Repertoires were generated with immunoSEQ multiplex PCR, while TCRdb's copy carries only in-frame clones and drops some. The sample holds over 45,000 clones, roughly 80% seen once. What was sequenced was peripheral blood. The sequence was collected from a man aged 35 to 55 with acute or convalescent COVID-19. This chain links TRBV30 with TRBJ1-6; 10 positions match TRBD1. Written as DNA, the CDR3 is TGTGCCTGGAGTGTTGACAGGGGGCTTAATTCACCCCTCCACTTT. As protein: CAWSVDRGLNSPLHF.